This entry concerns a single TCR beta chain. The CDR3 totals 16 residues. Germline V lookup: CDR1 MRHNA, CDR2 SNTAGT. TRB amplification used approximately 250 ng of peripheral blood genomic DNA. Multiplex touch-down PCR amplified TRB using TRB-A and TRB-B pools in one tube. Reprocessing the multiplex PCR reads, TCRdb reports a single entry for every CDR3 protein and omits DNA. The sample holds 6,000 to 6,500 distinct CDR3 sequences. This sample stems from a study of T cell clusters in autoimmune cytopenias. This sample was shared with a second study, whose subject was T cell repertoires in aging, cancer and after chemotherapy. That work contributes: Over several months to years, re-sampled healthy donor repertoires clearly shared clones. Healthy donors lost TCR diversity with age mainly through richness, cancer patients through richness and evenness.

The chain employs TRBV6-4 and TRBJ2-2; as DNA is missing, the TRBD2 call by TCRdb cannot be tested. The source of this sequence is a human donor in good health. The sequencing sample was made of peripheral blood. The CDR3 loop reads CASSDSTSGGTGELFF.